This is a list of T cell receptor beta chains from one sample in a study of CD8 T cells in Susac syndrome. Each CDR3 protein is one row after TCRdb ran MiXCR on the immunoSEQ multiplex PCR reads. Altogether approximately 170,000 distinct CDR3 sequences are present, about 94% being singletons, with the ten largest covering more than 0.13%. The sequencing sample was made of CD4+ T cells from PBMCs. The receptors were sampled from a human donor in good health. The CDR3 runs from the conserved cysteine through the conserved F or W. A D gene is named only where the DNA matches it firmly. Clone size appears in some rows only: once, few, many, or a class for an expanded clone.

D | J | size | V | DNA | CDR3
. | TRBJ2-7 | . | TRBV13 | TGTGCCAGCAGCCTACAGGTTTGGTCCTACGAGCAGTACTTC | CASSLQVWSYEQYF
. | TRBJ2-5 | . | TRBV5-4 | TGTGCCAGCAGCACCGGGAGCATTAAAGAGACCCAGTACTTC | CASSTGSIKETQYF
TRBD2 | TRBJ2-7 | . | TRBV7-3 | TGTGCCAGCAGCACAAGCGGGGGGACTCCCTACGAGCAGTACTTC | CASSTSGGTPYEQYF
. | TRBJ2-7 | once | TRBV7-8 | TGTGCCAGCGCAGGCGCCTACGAGCAGTACTTC | CASAGAYEQYF
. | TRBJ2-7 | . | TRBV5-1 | TGCGCCAGCAGCTTGACGGGGGGCTCCTCCTACGAGCAGTACTTC | CASSLTGGSSYEQYF
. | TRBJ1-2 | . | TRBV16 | TGTGCCAGCAGCCATACTACTACCCAGGGCTATGGCTACACCTTC | CASSHTTTQGYGYTF
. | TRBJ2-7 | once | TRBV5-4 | TGTGCCAGCAGCTTGGATTCGGGGAGCTACGAGCAGTACTTC | CASSLDSGSYEQYF
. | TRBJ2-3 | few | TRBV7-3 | TGTGCCAGCAGCCCTCGAGACGGTACGCAGTATTTT | CASSPRDGTQYF
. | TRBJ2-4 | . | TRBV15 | TGTGCCACCTCGCTCACAACCAAAAACATTCAGTACTTC | CATSLTTKNIQYF
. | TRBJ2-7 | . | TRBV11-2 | TGTGCCAGCAGCTTACAGGGAGGAGGTTCCTACGAGCAGTACTTC | CASSLQGGGSYEQYF
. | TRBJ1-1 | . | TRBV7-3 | TGTGCCAGCAGCAAAATCCCGAACACTGAAGCTTTCTTT | CASSKIPNTEAFF
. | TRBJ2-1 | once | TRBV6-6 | TGTGCCAGCAGTTACGCCGGGTCAGGTGAGCAGTTCTTC | CASSYAGSGEQFF
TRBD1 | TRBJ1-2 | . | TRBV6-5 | TGTGCCAGCAGGACAGGGAACTATGGCTACACCTTC | CASRTGNYGYTF
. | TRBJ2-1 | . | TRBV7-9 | TGTGCCAGCAGCTTAACCAGCGGCCATGAGCAGTTCTTC | CASSLTSGHEQFF
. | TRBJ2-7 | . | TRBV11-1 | TGTGCCAGCAGCCTTGCGGCAACCTACGAGCAGTACTTC | CASSLAATYEQYF
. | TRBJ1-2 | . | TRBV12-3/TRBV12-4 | TGTGCCAGCAGTCCACAGGGTAACTATGGCTACACCTTC | CASSPQGNYGYTF
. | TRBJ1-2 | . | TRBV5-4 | TGTGCCAGCAGCTTGGGGGGTACTAATTTGGGCCTATACTCCTTC | CASSLGGTNLGLYSF
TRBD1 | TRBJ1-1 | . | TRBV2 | TGTGCCAGCATCCGACAGGGAGTGAACACTGAAGCTTTCTTT | CASIRQGVNTEAFF
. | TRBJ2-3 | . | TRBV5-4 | TGTGCCAGCAGCTTGGACGCCCCAGGGATCTCTAGCACAGATACGCAGTATTTT | CASSLDAPGISSTDTQYF
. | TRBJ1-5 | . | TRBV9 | TGTGCCAGCAGCGGAGGGGCAGATTATAGCAATCAGCCCCAGCATTTT | CASSGGADYSNQPQHF
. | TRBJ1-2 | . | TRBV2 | TGTGCCAGCAGTGCTTCAGCCACATCTTATGGCTACACCTTC | CASSASATSYGYTF
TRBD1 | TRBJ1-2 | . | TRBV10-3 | TGTGCCATAGGAGGACAGGGTGACTATGGCTACACCTTC | CAIGGQGDYGYTF
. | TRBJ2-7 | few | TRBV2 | TGTGCCAGCAGTCTTGACTCCGGCGAGCAGTACTTC | CASSLDSGEQYF
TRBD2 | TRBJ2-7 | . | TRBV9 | TGTGCCAGCAGCGTGGGACTAGCGGGGGGGCCCGCCTACGAGCAGTACTTC | CASSVGLAGGPAYEQYF
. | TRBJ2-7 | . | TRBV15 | TGTGCCACCAGCAGCCGGGACCCAAAGGTCTACGAGCAGTACTTC | CATSSRDPKVYEQYF
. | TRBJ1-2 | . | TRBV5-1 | TGCGCCAGCAGCTTGGAAGCAGGGAAAGACGGCTACACCTTC | CASSLEAGKDGYTF
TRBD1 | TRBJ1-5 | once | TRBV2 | TGTGCCAGCAGTGTAAGCCGGGACAGACCTTTGCCCCAGCATTTT | CASSVSRDRPLPQHF
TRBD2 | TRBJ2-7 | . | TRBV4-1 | TGCGCCAGCAGCCAAGGGAGCGGGGGCTTTTCCTACGAGCAGTACTTC | CASSQGSGGFSYEQYF
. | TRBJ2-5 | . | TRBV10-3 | TGTGCCATCAGTGAGTCCGTCCAAGAGACCCAGTACTTC | CAISESVQETQYF
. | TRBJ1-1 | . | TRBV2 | TGTGCCAGCAGCACCGGGGGCCTGAACACTGAAGCTTTCTTT | CASSTGGLNTEAFF
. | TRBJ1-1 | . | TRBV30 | TGTGCCTGGAGTCCCCAGGTGAATAGGCATGAAGCTTTCTTT | CAWSPQVNRHEAFF
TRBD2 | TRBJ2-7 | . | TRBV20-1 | TGCAGTGCTAGACTAGCGGGGGGGCCTGCCTACGAGCAGTACTTC | CSARLAGGPAYEQYF
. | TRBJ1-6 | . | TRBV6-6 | TGTGCCACCCGGCCGGGTCTTGGCGTTTCACCCCTCCACTTT | CATRPGLGVSPLHF
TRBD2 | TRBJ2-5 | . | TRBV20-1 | TGCAGTGCTAGAGATCGAAGCGGGGGGGAGATGGAGACCCAGTACTTC | CSARDRSGGEMETQYF
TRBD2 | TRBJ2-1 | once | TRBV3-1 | TGTGCCAGCAGGGTAGGGACTAGCGGTTTGAATGAGCAGTTCTTC | CASRVGTSGLNEQFF
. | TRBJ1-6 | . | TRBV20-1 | TGCAGTGCCGGACAGCGGAGCTCCTATAATTCACCCCTCCACTTT | CSAGQRSSYNSPLHF
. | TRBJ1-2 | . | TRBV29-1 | TGCAGCGTTGGCCCTAGGGAGGACTATGGCTACACCTTC | CSVGPREDYGYTF
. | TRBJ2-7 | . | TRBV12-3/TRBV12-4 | TGTGCCAGCAGTCTAAATAACAGGGACGAGCAGTACTTC | CASSLNNRDEQYF
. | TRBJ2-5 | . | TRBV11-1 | TGTGCCAGCAGCTTTGGCAGTCAAGAGACCCAGTACTTC | CASSFGSQETQYF
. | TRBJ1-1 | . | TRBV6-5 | TGTGCCAGCAGTTACTCACACAGGAACACTGAAGCTTTCTTT | CASSYSHRNTEAFF
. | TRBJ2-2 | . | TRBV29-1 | TGCAGCGTTGGGGTCAACACCGGGGAGCTGTTTTTT | CSVGVNTGELFF
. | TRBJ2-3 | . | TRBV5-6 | TGTGCCAGCAGCTTGGCCGAATGGGCAGGGGCGTTCACAGATACGCAGTATTTT | CASSLAEWAGAFTDTQYF
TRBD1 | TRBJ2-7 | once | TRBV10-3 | TGTGCCACGGCCGCAACAGGGGGGCTCTACGAGCAGTACTTC | CATAATGGLYEQYF
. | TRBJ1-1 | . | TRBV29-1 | TGCAGCGTTCAAGACGGCTCCTCCCGAACTGAAGCTTTCTTT | CSVQDGSSRTEAFF
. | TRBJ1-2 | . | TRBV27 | TGTGCCAGCAGAATGGGGGGCTATGGCTACACCTTC | CASRMGGYGYTF
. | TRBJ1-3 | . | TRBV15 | TGTGCCACCAGCTTTCAGGGAGGAAACACCATATATTTT | CATSFQGGNTIYF
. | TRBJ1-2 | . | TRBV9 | TGTGCCAGCAGCGCCGGTGGAGGCTACACCTTC | CASSAGGGYTF
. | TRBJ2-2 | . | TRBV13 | TGTGCCAGCAGCAAAAGGGACCTTAACACCGGGGAGCTGTTTTTT | CASSKRDLNTGELFF
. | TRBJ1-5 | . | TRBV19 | TGTGCCAGTAGTATTCTATATCAGCCCCAGCATTTT | CASSILYQPQHF
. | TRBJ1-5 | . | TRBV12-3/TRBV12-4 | TGTGCCAGCGCGGGAAATTTCGATCAGCCCCAGCATTTT | CASAGNFDQPQHF